Each of the 27 T cell receptor beta chains below was sequenced from the same sample in a study of a mutant IDH1 vaccine in newly diagnosed glioma (dated by TCRdb to the early 2020s). The library was prepared using the immunoSEQ multiplex PCR assay. TCRdb took over this immuneACCESS table, retaining in-frame rearrangements with V and J assigned. Such tables are incomplete; in checked studies, under half of the missing clones stem from an unresolved V gene, and the remainder is unexplained. This sample has tens of thousands of clones in its table, and around 80% of those were observed once. Together, the top ten hold about 4% of the sample. The time point label here, explained by the study, means: week 35, safety follow-up. A 20-mer mutant IDH1 peptide at 300 micrograms in Montanide made up each vaccine dose, which was injected subcutaneously together with topical imiquimod. What these receptors recognize is not known.

Sequencing used PBMCs, obtained from a glioma patient whose treatment included an IDH1 peptide vaccine. Source of these receptors: a man in his thirties or forties with glioma.

This clone was counted once. The chain recombines TRBV5-1 with TRBJ1-4; a weak D match, TRBD1 (5 bases). Per the germline V gene, CDR1 is SGHRS and CDR2 is YFSETQ. The germline V and J ends were trimmed by 1 base and 11 bases, with 15 bases remaining between them. There are 14 residues in the CDR3. The CDR3 DNA reads TGCGCCAGCAGCTTGAAAGGGGACCCGATCAAACTGTTTTTT. It specifies CASSLKGDPIKLFF.

The chain employs TRBV5-1 and TRBJ2-3, with D maybe TRBD2 (6 bases). V lost 4 bases and J 0 bases, leaving 18 bases between the germline ends. CDR3 length: 17 amino acids. Germline CDR1 and CDR2: SGHRS and YFSETQ. DNA for the CDR3: TGCGCCAGCAGCCCCCTCGTTATGGGGGGTAGCACAGATACGCAGTATTTT. This gives the protein CASSPLVMGGSTDTQYF.

This clone was detected only once. The gene calls are TRBV13 and TRBJ2-5; perhaps D is TRBD1 or TRBD2 (5 bases each). The germline gives CDR1 PRHDT, CDR2 FYEKMQ (reference sequence). CDR3 size: 15 residues. Between the trimmed V and J ends, which lost 8 bases and 3 bases, there was a span of 19 bases. CDR3 DNA sequence: TGTGCCAGCCGAAATTCTGGACTGGGGGAAGAGACCCAGTACTTC. It yields the protein CASRNSGLGEETQYF.

The chain has TRBV6-1 and TRBJ2-1; tentatively, D is TRBD1 (6 bases). Trimming cost V 5 bases and J 0 bases, with 11 bases left between them. Germline lookup yields CDR1 MNHNS and CDR2 SASEGT. The length of the CDR3 is 15 residues. The CDR3 DNA follows: TGTGCCAGCAGTACAGGGTTCACCTCCTACAATGAGCAGTTCTTC. This gives the protein CASSTGFTSYNEQFF.

This clone appeared a single time. This chain's CDR3 is CASRVNGGGSPLHF. The CDR3 DNA reads TGTGCCAGCAGGGTGAACGGGGGAGGTTCACCCCTCCACTTT. This chain uses TRBV28 with TRBJ1-6, with a tentative D call TRBD1 (5 bases). Germline CDR1 MDHEN, CDR2 SYDVKM. The CDR3 spans 14 residues. Between the trimmed V and J ends, which lost 6 bases and 9 bases, there was a span of 15 bases.

The V and J genes are TRBV6-5 and TRBJ1-6; 11 nucleotides match TRBD1. Germline-derived CDR1 and CDR2 are MNHEY and SVGAGI. V shed 1 base, J shed 7 bases, and the junction held 3 bases outside the gene matches. The CDR3 contains 16 residues. The CDR3 nucleotides are TGTGCCAGCAGTTACTTGGGACAGGGGGTCAATTCACCCCTCCACTTT. Its translation: CASSYLGQGVNSPLHF.

The V call is TRBV5-1, the J call TRBJ1-5; D might be TRBD1 (6 bases). This CDR3 contains 15 residues. V shed 0 bases and J shed 7 bases, with 14 bases lying between them. Germline V lookup: CDR1 SGHRS, CDR2 YFSETQ. The CDR3 nucleotides read TGCGCCAGCAGCTTGGGGGGCCAGGGGTTCCAGCCCCAGCATTTT. Amino acids: CASSLGGQGFQPQHF.

The chain has TRBV18 and TRBJ1-4; possibly TRBD1 for D (5 bases). The V end lost 0 bases, the J end lost 5 bases, and 10 bases lay between the germline ends. The CDR3 consists of 15 residues. Germline CDR1 KGHSH, CDR2 LQKENI. This chain's CDR3 is CASSPPGGSNEKLFF. DNA of the CDR3: TGTGCCAGCTCACCACCGGGGGGGAGCAATGAAAAACTGTTTTTT.

The rearrangement links TRBV2 to TRBJ1-2; D is possibly TRBD1 (5 bases). Germline loops: CDR1 SNHLY, CDR2 FYNNEI. V was clipped by 6 bases and J by 5 bases, with 10 bases between them. This CDR3 region has 12 residues. CDR3 coding DNA: TGTGCCAGCAGGGGAGGGACTTATGGCTACACCTTC. Its protein product is CASRGGTYGYTF.

This chain links TRBV30 with TRBJ2-5, with TRBD1 matching 8 bases. The DNA end is a closer match to TRBJ2-7, so the J assignment may be wrong. Germline CDR1 and CDR2: GTSNPN and SVGIG (reference sequence). This CDR3 is built from 13 residues. The CDR3 region has the DNA TGTGCCTGGAGCGCAGGGGGCGGTTACGAGCAGTACTTC. It translates to CAWSAGGGYEQYF.

The rearrangement joins TRBV10-1 to TRBJ1-1; D possibly corresponds to TRBD1 (6 bases). Germline loops: CDR1 WNHNN, CDR2 SYGVQD (reference sequence). V lost 2 bases to trimming and J lost 6 bases, with 19 bases between them. This CDR3 is built from 16 residues. CDR3 sequence reads: CASSERSGAEGAEAFF. CDR3 in DNA: TGCGCCAGCAGTGAGCGGAGTGGGGCTGAGGGGGCTGAAGCTTTCTTT.

The chain couples TRBV7-9 to TRBJ1-1; D is uncertain. Trimming took 2 bases from V and 6 from J, leaving 10 bases between them. The CDR3 runs to 13 residues. Germline CDR1 is SEHNR and CDR2 is FQNEAQ (reference sequence). CDR3 DNA: TGTGCCAGCAGCTTAAGCGGCGGGCCTGAAGCTTTCTTT. Amino acid sequence: CASSLSGGPEAFF.

The chain uses TRBV28 and TRBJ1-6; D is unclear. Germline-derived CDR1 and CDR2 are MDHEN and SYDVKM. The V end lost 7 bases, the J end lost 0 bases, and 10 bases lay between the germline ends. This CDR3 contains 15 residues. The CDR3 loop reads CASTELSSYNSPLHF. CDR3 DNA sequence: TGTGCCAGCACGGAGTTGAGCTCCTATAATTCACCCCTCCACTTT.

The chain combines TRBV9 with TRBJ1-4; D gene uncertain. There are 15 residues in the CDR3. The germline V gene has CDR1 SGDLS and CDR2 YYNGEE. V lost 4 bases and J 3 bases, leaving 13 bases between the germline ends. The CDR3 DNA follows: TGTGCCAGCAGCAAAACGGGGATCCCTAATGAAAAACTGTTTTTT. Translating it yields CASSKTGIPNEKLFF. Based on the CDR3 plus reference TRBV9 and TRBJ1-4, the full variable domain is DSGVTQTPKHLITATGQRVTLRCSPRSGDLSVYWYQQSLDQGLQFLIQYYNGEERAKGNILERFSAQQFPDLHSELNLSSLELGDSALYFCASSKTGIPNEKLFFGSGTQLSVL.

The CDR3 spells CASSASGRANQPQHF. CDR3 nucleotides: TGTGCCAGCAGCGCCTCCGGCAGGGCGAATCAGCCCCAGCATTTT. V is TRBV9 and J is TRBJ1-5; D perhaps matches TRBD1 (5 bases). The CDR3 is 15 amino acids. Germline V CDR1 and CDR2: SGDLS, YYNGEE. Trimming took 3 bases from V and 4 from J, leaving 14 bases between them.

The chain carries TRBV28 and TRBJ1-5; D is unresolved. V was cut by 2 bases and J by 2 bases, with 13 bases left in between. CDR3 length equals 16 residues. Germline CDR1 reads MDHEN; CDR2 reads SYDVKM. The CDR3 region has the DNA TGTGCCAGCAGTTTACTTCCTGACACCGGCAATCAGCCCCAGCATTTT. Encoded protein: CASSLLPDTGNQPQHF.

This chain uses TRBV2 with TRBJ2-6; the D gene is possibly TRBD1 (6 bases). Germline CDR1 and CDR2: SNHLY and FYNNEI. The CDR3 spans 19 residues. The V gene lost 4 bases and the J gene lost 2 bases, with 21 bases spanning the gap. The CDR3 nucleotides are TGTGCCAGCAGTGGAACCTTTAGGGGCAGGGGCACTGGGGCCAACGTCCTGACTTTC. Translation: CASSGTFRGRGTGANVLTF.

This sequence joins TRBV7-9 and TRBJ2-3; D is possibly TRBD2 (6 bases). Germline V gives CDR1 SEHNR, CDR2 FQNEAQ (reference sequence). The CDR3 totals 16 residues. V dropped 3 bases and J dropped 4 bases, with 17 bases sitting between them. The CDR3 coding sequence is TGTGCCAGCAGCTTTTCGTTCGCGGGGAGTGCAGATACGCAGTATTTT. It encodes CASSFSFAGSADTQYF.

This rearrangement joins TRBV5-8 to TRBJ2-3, with D hard to call. The CDR3 sequence is 12 residues long. The V end lost 0 bases, the J end lost 6 bases, and 5 bases lay between the germline ends. The germline CDR1 and CDR2 sequences are SGHTS and YDEGEE. CDR3 sequence reads: CASSLAPDTQYF. In DNA, the CDR3 is TGTGCCAGCAGCTTGGCCCCGGATACGCAGTATTTT.

The chain carries TRBV6-1 and TRBJ1-3; D remains unclear. Germline CDR1 reads MNHNS; CDR2 reads SASEGT. Trimming shortened V by 1 base and J by 0 bases, and 7 bases separated the two germline ends. This CDR3 has 15 amino acids. DNA for the CDR3: TGTGCCAGCAGTGAAGTTCAGGCCTCTGGAAACACCATATATTTT. Translating it yields CASSEVQASGNTIYF.

This clone was observed a single time. The J gene is TRBJ2-7, the V gene TRBV7-8, with 7 bases identical to TRBD2. There are 13 residues in the CDR3. J gave up 6 bases and V 4 bases, and 6 bases lay outside the gene matches. Germline V lookup: CDR1 SGHVS, CDR2 FQNEAQ. CDR3 coding DNA: TGTGCCAGCAGCTACGGCGGGGGACGCGAGCAGTACTTC. This gives the protein CASSYGGGREQYF.

This chain connects TRBV14 to TRBJ2-5; the D gene is possibly TRBD1 (6 bases). The CDR3 is 15 amino acids. In germline, CDR1 is SGHDN, CDR2 FVKESK. Deletions cut 5 bases from V and 2 bases from J, with 15 bases between. This chain's CDR3 is CASSFGTYSQETQYF. The DNA for the CDR3 is TGTGCCAGCAGCTTCGGGACATACAGTCAAGAGACCCAGTACTTC. Full variable domain (outside the CDR3, taken from reference TRBV14 and TRBJ2-5): EAGVTQFPSHSVIEKGQTVTLRCDPISGHDNLYWYRRVMGKEIKFLLHFVKESKQDESGMPNNRFLAERTGGTYSTLKVQPAELEDSGVYFCASSFGTYSQETQYFGPGTRLLVL.

V is TRBV20-1 and J is TRBJ1-2, with D unresolved. Per the germline V gene, CDR1 is DFQATT and CDR2 is SNEGSKA (reference sequence). The CDR3 runs to 11 residues. Deletions cut 2 bases from V and 8 bases from J, with 9 bases between. The CDR3 nucleotides read TGCAGTGCTAGACGGCAAGAAGGCTACACCTTC. Translating it yields CSARRQEGYTF.

This clone was found once. The J gene is TRBJ2-1, the V gene TRBV15; no clear D. Germline V gene data show CDR1 as LNHNV and CDR2 as YYDKDF (reference sequence). V dropped 2 bases and J dropped 4 bases, with 12 bases sitting between them. The CDR3 covers 15 residues. CDR3 region: CATSRLRIWYNEQFF. The CDR3, as DNA: TGTGCCACCAGCAGATTAAGGATCTGGTACAATGAGCAGTTCTTC. The variable domain in full, completed from reference TRBV15 and TRBJ2-1, reads DAMVIQNPRYQVTQFGKPVTLSCSQTLNHNVMYWYQQKSSQAPKLLFHYYDKDFNNEADTPDNFQSRRPNTSFCFLDIRSPGLGDTAMYLCATSRLRIWYNEQFFGPGTRLTVL.

The chain uses TRBV9 and TRBJ1-2; maybe TRBD1 (6 bases). Germline-derived CDR1 and CDR2 are SGDLS and YYNGEE. Trimming shortened V by 4 bases and J by 8 bases, and 15 bases separated the two germline ends. CDR3 length equals 13 residues. The CDR3 spells CASSLRQAGGYTF. The CDR3, as DNA: TGTGCCAGCAGCCTGAGACAGGCGGGAGGCTACACCTTC.

The chain carries TRBV5-6 and TRBJ2-5; a weak D match, TRBD1 (5 bases). Trimming removed 6 bases from V and 0 bases from J, with 12 bases in between. Germline assignment: CDR1 SGHDT and CDR2 YYEEEE. This CDR3 has 14 amino acids. In DNA form, the CDR3 reads TGTGCCAGCATTGAGTGGGGCAACCAAGAGACCCAGTACTTC. Residues: CASIEWGNQETQYF.

CDR3 loop: CASSQGRYTGNTIYF. DNA of the CDR3: TGTGCCAGCAGTCAGGGACGGTATACTGGAAACACCATATATTTT. The chain employs TRBV6-5 and TRBJ1-3; D is perhaps TRBD1 (5 bases). Trimming took 5 bases from V and 2 from J, leaving 13 bases between them. The CDR3 has 15 amino acids. Per germline, CDR1 MNHEY and CDR2 SVGAGI.